Each of the 3 T cell receptor beta chains below was sequenced from the same sample in a study of T-cell reconstitution after alpha-beta-depleted transplantation in children. Preparation of the TCRbeta library was carried out with unique molecular identifiers. In TCRdb, the PCR reads were re-called with MiXCR into one record per CDR3 protein. The sample comprises 600,000 to 700,000 distinct CDR3 sequences, around 12% of which are singletons, and about 0.79% rests with the top ten. The input for sequencing was PBMCs, taken before TCRalphabeta/CD19-depleted stem cell transplant. The receptors were gathered from a girl aged 2 to 9 with congenital amegakaryocytic thrombocytopenia, due to receive a stem cell transplant.

This clonotype appeared many times. V usage is TRBV20-1 and J usage is TRBJ2-2, with 7 bases lining up with TRBD2. The CDR3 consists of 16 residues. Germline V gives CDR1 DFQATT, CDR2 SNEGSKA (reference sequence). After removal of 0 bases from V and 6 bases from J, the junction contained 10 bases not matched to a gene. CDR3 region: CSARDLAAGSSGELFF. The DNA of the CDR3 is TGCAGTGCTAGAGATCTGGCAGCGGGATCCTCCGGGGAGCTGTTTTTT.

The chain carries TRBV18 and TRBJ2-7, with D uncertain. This CDR3 is 12 amino acids long. CDR1 is KGHSH and CDR2 is LQKENI in the germline V gene. With 4 bases removed from V and 6 bases from J, the gap between germline ends came to 10 bases. The CDR3 DNA sequence: TGTGCCAGCTCACGACTGGGTACCGAGCAGTACTTC. Residues: CASSRLGTEQYF.

The table lists this clonotype with many counts. The chain recombines TRBV7-6 with TRBJ2-3; the match to TRBD2 covers 11 bases. After removal of 5 bases from V and 2 bases from J, the junction contained 9 bases not matched to a gene. This CDR3 region has 17 residues. CDR1 is SGHVS, CDR2 FNYEAQ, per germline. The CDR3 reads CASSPRLAGIPTDTQYF. For the CDR3, the DNA is TGTGCCAGCAGCCCGAGACTAGCGGGAATTCCCACAGATACGCAGTATTTT.